Listed below are T cell receptor beta chains from one sample, sequenced in a study of cytomegalovirus exposure and HLA in healthy donors. The data were produced by immunoSEQ multiplex PCR, yet TCRdb's version contains in-frame clones alone and is incomplete. This sample carries about 170,000 clones, roughly 80% of them seen once, and the ten largest clones take roughly 3%. What was sequenced was PBMCs. These receptors originate from a female donor in good health and CMV-seronegative. CDR3s include the opening cysteine and the closing phenylalanine or tryptophan. A D gene is named only where the DNA matches it firmly. Part of the rows lack a size; the others show once, few, many or a class for expanded clones.

>TRBJ2-3|19|NA|TRBV30|NA
TGTGCCTGGAGTGTGTACTTATCCCACGCGTCATTGAGCACAGATACGCAGTATTTT
CAWSVYLSHASLSTDTQYF
>TRBJ1-1|14|NA|TRBV29-1|TRBD1
TGCAGCGTTCACACACAGGGGGCGCGCACTGAAGCTTTCTTT
CSVHTQGARTEAFF
>TRBJ2-5|15|NA|TRBV4-1|NA
TGCGCCAGCAGCCAAGATGGCAGGGTCTGGGAGACCCAGTACTTC
CASSQDGRVWETQYF
>TRBJ1-2|13|few|TRBV5-1|NA
TGCGCCAGCAGCTTGGGGGAGGCCTATGGCTACACCTTC
CASSLGEAYGYTF
>TRBJ1-4|13|once|TRBV28|NA
TGTGCCAGCAGCTACTTAGGGGCCCAATCACTGTTTTTT
CASSYLGAQSLFF
>TRBJ1-1|12|NA|TRBV19|NA
TGTGCCACTAATGAGGGGAACACTGAAGCTTTCTTT
CATNEGNTEAFF
>TRBJ1-5|17|NA|TRBV19|TRBD1
TGTGCCAGTCGTCCCGGGACAGGGGTCCGAGGCAATCAGCCCCAGCATTTT
CASRPGTGVRGNQPQHF
>TRBJ1-1|14|few|TRBV4-3|NA
TGCGCCAGCAGCCAAGGACAGCCGAACACTGAAGCTTTCTTT
CASSQGQPNTEAFF
>TRBJ2-1|18|NA|TRBV27|TRBD2
TGTGCCAGCAGTTTATTTGACGGAAGCGGGAGCTCCTACAATGAGCAGTTCTTC
CASSLFDGSGSSYNEQFF
>TRBJ2-7|14|NA|TRBV19|NA
TGTGCCAGTAGTATGGGACTGGGGTCCTACGAGCAGTACTTC
CASSMGLGSYEQYF
>TRBJ2-7|14|NA|TRBV5-1|TRBD1
TGCGCCAGCAGCTTCGCGACAGGGAGCTACGAGCAGTACTTC
CASSFATGSYEQYF
>TRBJ2-2|14|NA|TRBV19|TRBD2
TGTGCCAGCCTTTCGCGGGAGGAAGCCGGGGAGCTGTTTTTT
CASLSREEAGELFF
>TRBJ2-1|15|NA|TRBV19|TRBD2
TGTGCCAGTAGTTTTCCGGGACTAGCTAAGTATGAGCAGTTCTTC
CASSFPGLAKYEQFF
>TRBJ1-2|14|NA|TRBV6-5|TRBD1
TGTGCCAGCAGTTACCTGTCGACAGGGTTTGGCTACACCTTC
CASSYLSTGFGYTF
>TRBJ1-2|13|NA|TRBV9|NA
TGTGCCAGCAGCGTAGTGCCCCTCGGGGGCTACACCTTC
CASSVVPLGGYTF
>TRBJ1-1|15|NA|TRBV5-1|NA
TGCGCCAGCAGCTTGGTTTCAGGGGTGGATACTGAAGCTTTCTTT
CASSLVSGVDTEAFF
>TRBJ1-4|16|once|TRBV11-2|NA
TGTGCCAGCAGTCACCGGGTGTCCGGGTCAGGGGAAAAACTGTTTTTT
CASSHRVSGSGEKLFF
>TRBJ1-1|14|few|TRBV5-6|NA
TGTGCCAGCAGCTTGCGGGGTGCAAACACTGAAGCTTTCTTT
CASSLRGANTEAFF
>TRBJ1-1|14|NA|TRBV19|NA
TGTGCCAGTAGTATTGGGCAGGTACGCACTGAAGCTTTCTTT
CASSIGQVRTEAFF
>TRBJ2-3|17|once|TRBV5-1|TRBD2
TGCGCCAGCAGCCCCTCACTAGCGGGGGGGCGGACAGATACGCAGTATTTT
CASSPSLAGGRTDTQYF
>TRBJ1-5|15|NA|TRBV19|NA
TGTGCCAGTAGTATTCGTACGGACAGACCCCAGCCCCAGCATTTT
CASSIRTDRPQPQHF
>TRBJ2-7|15|NA|TRBV10-3|TRBD2
TGTGCCATCAGTGAAGCGGGAACCAGCTCCTACGAGCAGTACTTC
CAISEAGTSSYEQYF
>TRBJ1-2|14|NA|TRBV27|NA
TGTGCCAGCAGTAGGTCAGGGTCTAACTATGGCTACACCTTC
CASSRSGSNYGYTF
>TRBJ2-1|18|NA|TRBV28|TRBD2
TGTGCCAGCAGTGCCGATACAACTAGCGGGGCGTCCTACAATGAGCAGTTCTTC
CASSADTTSGASYNEQFF
>TRBJ2-3|12|NA|TRBV7-3|NA
TGTGCCAGCAGCTTCGGGACAGATACGCAGTATTTT
CASSFGTDTQYF
>TRBJ2-1|16|NA|TRBV11-2|TRBD2
TGTGCCAGCAGCTTAGATGGGGGACTAGCGAATGATGAGCAGTTCTTC
CASSLDGGLANDEQFF
>TRBJ2-5|15|NA|TRBV19|TRBD2
TGTGCCAGTAGGCGAACCGGGACTAGCACGGAGACCCAGTACTTC
CASRRTGTSTETQYF
>TRBJ2-6|16|once|TRBV27|TRBD1
TGTGCCAGCAGACCGGGACAGATCTCTGGGGCCAACGTCCTGACTTTC
CASRPGQISGANVLTF
>TRBJ1-2|15|NA|TRBV6-5|TRBD1
TGTGCCAGCAGTCCCCGGGACAGGGTTAACTATGGCTACACCTTC
CASSPRDRVNYGYTF
>TRBJ1-2|15|NA|TRBV2|NA
TGTGCCAGCAGTGACAGGATACAGGGCCTCTATGGCTACACCTTC
CASSDRIQGLYGYTF
>TRBJ1-5|15|NA|TRBV7-2|TRBD1
TGTGCCAGCAGCTTAAGTACAGGGGGCAATCAGCCCCAGCATTTT
CASSLSTGGNQPQHF
>TRBJ2-3|18|NA|TRBV4-3|TRBD1
TGCGCCAGCAGCCAAGGAAGACAGGGGGTGAGGGGAAGAGATACGCAGTATTTT
CASSQGRQGVRGRDTQYF
>TRBJ2-1|12|NA|TRBV4-1|NA
TGCGCCAGCAGCCAAGTTCGGGATGAGCAGTTCTTC
CASSQVRDEQFF
>TRBJ1-1|16|NA|TRBV19|NA
TGTGCCAGTAGTCGGTATGGGGGCCAACTGAACACTGAAGCTTTCTTT
CASSRYGGQLNTEAFF
>TRBJ2-2|17|NA|TRBV9|NA
TGTGCCAGCAGCGTAGTAGCGGATCCCGTCAACACCGGGGAGCTGTTTTTT
CASSVVADPVNTGELFF
>TRBJ2-7|15|once|TRBV7-2|TRBD1
TGTGCCAGCAGCTTAGATGGGACAGGACAGTACGAGCAGTACTTC
CASSLDGTGQYEQYF
>TRBJ1-1|15|NA|TRBV7-3|TRBD1
TGTGCCAGCAGCCTTAGCCTGACAGGGGGCGGGCCCCTCAACTTT
CASSLSLTGGGPLNF
>TRBJ2-1|13|NA|TRBV28|TRBD1
TGTGCCAGCTACGGGACAGTCTACAATGAGCAGTTCTTC
CASYGTVYNEQFF
>TRBJ1-1|16|NA|TRBV4-1|NA
TGCGCCAGCAGCCAAGGGGGTCTCGGGGGGCCCACTGAAGCTTTCTTT
CASSQGGLGGPTEAFF
>TRBJ2-7|15|NA|TRBV5-6|NA
TGTGCCAGCAGCTTGGAGTCAGGGGGGACCTACGAGCAGTACTTC
CASSLESGGTYEQYF
>TRBJ2-7|14|NA|TRBV27|NA
TGTGCCAGCAGTTTCGGGGGGCCCCCCTACGAGCAGTACTTC
CASSFGGPPYEQYF
>TRBJ2-7|15|NA|TRBV6-6|NA
TGTGCCAGCAGTTACTCCGCTGACTTGTCCTACGAGCAGTACTTC
CASSYSADLSYEQYF
>TRBJ2-5|14|once|TRBV7-9|NA
TGTGCCAGCAGCCCCGACAGGGAGGAAGAGACCCAGTACTTC
CASSPDREEETQYF
>TRBJ2-7|13|NA|TRBV28|NA
TGTGCCAGCAGTCTACAGGGACGGCACGAGCAGTACTTC
CASSLQGRHEQYF
>TRBJ2-7|15|NA|TRBV10-3|TRBD1
TGTGCCATCAGTGAGTTCGGGACAGCCCTGGACGAGCAGTACTTC
CAISEFGTALDEQYF
>TRBJ2-5|18|NA|TRBV19|TRBD1
TGTGCCAGTAGTATGCCCTCGTGGAGGACAGGGGTGATCGAGACCCAGTACTTC
CASSMPSWRTGVIETQYF
>TRBJ1-5|14|NA|TRBV19|TRBD1
TGTGCCAGTAGTATGCGGGACAGGAATCAGCCCCAGCATTTT
CASSMRDRNQPQHF
>TRBJ2-3|12|few|TRBV6-1|NA
TGTGCCAGCAGAGCGGACCCAGATACGCAGTATTTT
CASRADPDTQYF
>TRBJ1-1|14|NA|TRBV19|NA
TGTGCCAGTAGTATAGGGGGGGGCCGGACTGAAGCTTTCTTT
CASSIGGGRTEAFF